Below, 32 T cell receptor beta chains from the same sample are listed, as sequenced in a study of Ad26.COV2.S vaccination and SARS-CoV-2 variants. Treatment: 19 received Ad26.COV2.S at low or high dose, single or two shots; a few received placebo; per-sample allocation not given. It was on day 63 after the first vaccine or placebo injection that samples were taken. Measured with immunoSEQ multiplex PCR; TCRdb has only the in-frame clones, and not every one. Counted here are about 680,000 clones, roughly 90% occurring once; the ten biggest clones make up over 1.3%. Here the sequenced sample was peripheral blood, taken in a trial of Ad26.COV2.S vaccine versus placebo. These receptors originate from a person between 18 and 65 years old who received the Ad26.COV2.S COVID-19 vaccine or a placebo.

The chain combines TRBV19 with TRBJ2-3; D unresolved. V shed 5 bases and J shed 5 bases, with 11 bases lying between them. The CDR3 is made up of 13 amino acids. Germline CDR1 and CDR2: LNHDA and SQIVND (reference sequence). CDR3 nucleotide sequence: TGTGCCAGTAGTCCGACTGGCGTAGATACGCAGTATTTT. As protein: CASSPTGVDTQYF.

This chain connects TRBV6-1 to TRBJ1-5, with D uncertain. This CDR3 comprises 19 residues. The germline gives CDR1 MNHNS, CDR2 SASEGT. The V gene lost 2 bases and the J gene lost 3 bases, with 23 bases spanning the gap. The CDR3 DNA reads as TGTGCCAGCAGTGAAAGGCCGGTTGTGAACAATCCCATCAATCAGCCCCAGCATTTT. This codes for CASSERPVVNNPINQPQHF.

The chain has TRBV19 and TRBJ2-2, with 8 positions matching TRBD1. The V gene's germline CDR1 is LNHDA and CDR2 SQIVND (reference sequence). V lost 6 bases and J lost 6; bases outside the gene matches: 6. The CDR3 is 14 residues long. The CDR3: CASRHRGVPGELFF. In DNA form, the CDR3 reads TGTGCCAGTAGGCACAGGGGGGTTCCCGGGGAGCTGTTTTTT.

V gene TRBV15 combines with J gene TRBJ1-1; no clear D. This CDR3 comprises 14 residues. The germline V gene has CDR1 LNHNV and CDR2 YYDKDF (reference sequence). V dropped 3 bases and J dropped 6 bases, with 14 bases sitting between them. The CDR3 sequence is CATSSFLGLAEAFF. CDR3 bases: TGTGCCACCAGCAGTTTCTTAGGGTTGGCTGAAGCTTTCTTT.

The count of this clone is one. V usage is TRBV19 and J usage is TRBJ2-5; 7 bases map to TRBD2. Germline assignment: CDR1 LNHDA and CDR2 SQIVND (reference sequence). The CDR3 extends over 14 amino acids. Unmatched junction bases numbered 5, after V lost 5 bases and J lost 2 bases. CDR3 bases: TGTGCCAGTAGTGCGGGAGTGGGGCAAGAGACCCAGTACTTC. This gives the protein CASSAGVGQETQYF. The variable domain in full, with the rest retrieved from reference TRBV19 and TRBJ2-5, is DGGITQSPKYLFRKEGQNVTLSCEQNLNHDAMYWYRQDPGQGLRLIYYSQIVNDFQKGDIAEGYSVSREKKESFPLTVTSAQKNPTAFYLCASSAGVGQETQYFGPGTRLLVL.

This clone was counted a single time. The chain has TRBV27 and TRBJ2-7; 11 bases agree with TRBD1. V gave up 6 bases and J gave up 6 bases; unmatched junction bases: 1. Germline CDR1 reads MNHEY; CDR2 reads SMNVEV (reference sequence). The CDR3 totals 12 residues. The CDR3 reads CASRGQGAEQYF. The CDR3 bases are TGTGCCAGCAGAGGACAGGGGGCCGAGCAGTACTTC.

CDR3 in DNA: TGTGCCAGCAGCCCCACGGGACAGGGCCGGGGTGACTATGGCTACACCTTC. This encodes CASSPTGQGRGDYGYTF. The chain links TRBV7-7 to TRBJ1-2; 9 bases map to TRBD1. With 5 bases clipped from V and 3 bases from J, the junction kept 13 bases outside the gene matches. Germline V CDR1 and CDR2: SSHAT, FNYEAQ (reference sequence). The CDR3 has 17 amino acids.

This rearrangement joins TRBV2 to TRBJ2-1; D not resolved. The germline V and J ends were trimmed by 1 base and 7 bases, with 11 bases remaining between them. CDR1 SNHLY and CDR2 FYNNEI come from the germline V gene. The CDR3 is 14 amino acids. In DNA, the CDR3 is TGTGCCAGCAGTGAAGAATACGGTGTTAATGAGCAGTTCTTC. Translated: CASSEEYGVNEQFF.

The genes are TRBV30 and TRBJ2-7, with a possible D match to TRBD2 (6 bases). Germline values: CDR1 GTSNPN, CDR2 SVGIG (reference sequence). V lost 5 bases and J lost 9, with 17 bases in between. The CDR3 runs to 12 residues. The CDR3 loop is CAWGQGGTVQYF. Written as DNA, the CDR3 is TGTGCCTGGGGTCAGGGCGGGACTGTGCAGTACTTC.

CDR3 amino acids: CASSIERNTGELFF. CDR3 DNA sequence: TGTGCCAGTAGTATTGAAAGGAACACCGGGGAGCTGTTTTTT. The chain carries TRBV19 and TRBJ2-2, with unresolved D. Trimming shortened V by 3 bases and J by 1 base, and 6 bases separated the two germline ends. Germline V gene lookup returns CDR1 LNHDA and CDR2 SQIVND (reference sequence). This CDR3 contains 14 residues.

The chain employs TRBV3-1 (or the pseudogene TRBV3-2) and TRBJ2-1, with TRBD2 matching 13 bases. Germline assignment: CDR1 LGHDT and CDR2 YNNKEL (reference sequence). V dropped 1 base and J dropped 4; count of bases not matched to a gene: 7. The length of the CDR3 is 18 residues. This CDR3 is CASSQVLLAGGEYNEQFF. CDR3 DNA: TGTGCCAGCAGCCAAGTGTTACTAGCGGGAGGGGAGTACAATGAGCAGTTCTTC.

The gene calls are TRBV24-1 and TRBJ2-5; TRBD1 might be the D (6 bases). Trimming cost V 2 bases and J 5 bases, with 14 bases left between them. Germline lookup yields CDR1 KGHDR and CDR2 SFDVKD. The CDR3 has 15 amino acids. CDR3 DNA sequence: TGTGCCACCAGTGATTCGACCCTAAGGGGGGAGACCCAGTACTTC. It codes for CATSDSTLRGETQYF.

V and J are TRBV7-9 and TRBJ2-2, with D hard to call. The CDR3 runs to 12 residues. V shed 5 bases and J shed 7 bases, with 8 bases lying between them. Germline V gene sequence: CDR1 SEHNR, CDR2 FQNEAQ (reference sequence). The CDR3, as DNA: TGTGCCAGCAGCCCCAAGGGCGGGGAGCTGTTTTTT. It is translated as CASSPKGGELFF.

The chain has TRBV7-9 and TRBJ1-5; D is uncertain. V was pared by 2 bases and J by 0 bases, with 5 bases between. Germline V gene data show CDR1 as SEHNR and CDR2 as FQNEAQ (reference sequence). This CDR3 is 14 amino acids long. This CDR3 reads CASSLQYSNQPQHF. CDR3 nucleotide sequence: TGTGCCAGCAGCTTACAGTATAGCAATCAGCCCCAGCATTTT.

The V and J genes are TRBV24-1 and TRBJ2-7; possible D gene TRBD2, 6 bases. The CDR3 runs 15 residues. The germline gives CDR1 KGHDR, CDR2 SFDVKD. V lost 4 bases to trimming and J lost 2 bases, with 14 bases between them. This CDR3 reads CATSDRGTTPYEQYF. CDR3 coding DNA: TGTGCCACCAGTGACCGCGGGACGACACCCTACGAGCAGTACTTC.

This rearrangement joins TRBV6-5 to TRBJ1-2, with unresolved D. Trimming took 0 bases from V and 1 from J, leaving 6 bases between them. This CDR3 is 14 amino acids long. CDR1 MNHEY and CDR2 SVGAGI come from the germline V gene. CDR3 in amino acids: CASSYSSINYGYTF. In nucleotides, the CDR3 is TGTGCCAGCAGTTACTCGAGTATTAACTATGGCTACACCTTC.

The V and J genes are TRBV24-1 and TRBJ2-2; 11 nucleotides align to TRBD1. Germline V lookup: CDR1 KGHDR, CDR2 SFDVKD. V dropped 10 bases and J dropped 4; count of bases not matched to a gene: 1. CDR3 length: 13 residues. The CDR3 DNA reads TGTGCCACGGGACAGGGGGGCACCGGGGAGCTGTTTTTT. As protein: CATGQGGTGELFF.

The V gene is TRBV3-1 (or the pseudogene TRBV3-2), the J gene TRBJ1-1; D is uncertain. The germline V and J ends were trimmed by 6 bases and 2 bases, with 7 bases remaining between them. The CDR3 totals 12 residues. Germline V gives CDR1 LGHDT, CDR2 YNNKEL (reference sequence). The CDR3 DNA sequence: TGTGCCAGCAGTCAGGAAAACACTGAAGCTTTCTTT. Protein: CASSQENTEAFF.

The gene calls are TRBV30 and TRBJ2-3, with 11 bases aligning to TRBD2. The CDR3 loop spans 18 amino acids. Trimming removed 0 bases from V and 2 bases from J; junction bases left unmatched: 10. In germline, CDR1 is GTSNPN, CDR2 SVGIG (reference sequence). CDR3: CAWSVRIAGGPSTDTQYF. DNA of the CDR3: TGTGCCTGGAGTGTAAGAATAGCGGGGGGGCCGTCCACAGATACGCAGTATTTT.

The gene calls are TRBV19 and TRBJ1-3, with TRBD1 matching 9 bases. The CDR3 runs to 14 residues. Losses at the gene ends were 6 bases for V and 5 bases for J; bases not matched to a gene: 5. Germline V gene sequence: CDR1 LNHDA, CDR2 SQIVND (reference sequence). The CDR3 DNA reads as TGTGCCAGTAGACCCGGGACAGGGCGAAACACCATATATTTT. Translated: CASRPGTGRNTIYF.

About this clone itself: The sample carries other DNA sequences with the same CDR3. DNA for the CDR3: TGTGCCAGCAGCTTGGGCCGGAACTCCTACGAGCAGTACTTC. This translates into CASSLGRNSYEQYF. The chain joins TRBV7-2 to TRBJ2-7, with no clear D. The V gene lost 3 bases and the J gene lost 0 bases, with 9 bases spanning the gap. The CDR3 has 14 amino acids. Germline V CDR1 and CDR2: SGHTA, FQGNSA.

This chain uses TRBV6-5 with TRBJ1-2; 8 bases line up with TRBD1. CDR3 length: 15 amino acids. Germline CDR1 and CDR2: MNHEY and SVGAGI. Trimming removed 0 bases from V and 4 bases from J; junction bases left unmatched: 4. The chain's CDR3 is CASSYSNQGAYGYTF. The CDR3 bases are TGTGCCAGCAGTTACTCGAATCAGGGGGCCTATGGCTACACCTTC.

The chain recombines TRBV7-2 with TRBJ2-2; 9 nucleotides align to TRBD1. The V gene end was trimmed by 2 bases and the J gene end by 6 bases; junction bases not matched to a gene: 4. The CDR3 has 15 amino acids. CDR1 is SGHTA, CDR2 FQGNSA, per germline. This chain's CDR3 is CASSLRDRVPGELFF. In nucleotides, the CDR3 is TGTGCCAGCAGCTTACGGGACAGGGTCCCCGGGGAGCTGTTTTTT.

The rearrangement joins TRBV7-2 to TRBJ1-2; no reliable D call. This CDR3 contains 14 residues. Germline V gives CDR1 SGHTA, CDR2 FQGNSA. The ends were cut back, 3 bases at V and 8 bases at J, with 16 bases in the middle. The CDR3, as DNA: TGTGCCAGCAGCTTTAGTGGGGAGGCCCGAGGCTACACCTTC. Amino acids: CASSFSGEARGYTF. The full variable domain, with the rest looked up from reference TRBV7-2 and TRBJ1-2, is GAGVSQSPSNKVTEKGKDVELRCDPISGHTALYWYRQSLGQGLEFLIYFQGNSAPDKSGLPSDRFSAERTGGSVSTLTIQRTQQEDSAVYLCASSFSGEARGYTFGSGTRLTVV.

DNA of the CDR3: TGCGCCAGCAGTGAGGGGTCGGCGGAGACCCAGTACTTC. This sequence encodes CASSEGSAETQYF. The chain uses TRBV5-1 and TRBJ2-5; D may correspond to TRBD1 or TRBD2 (5 bases each). This CDR3 has 13 amino acids. CDR1 is SGHRS and CDR2 is YFSETQ in the germline V gene. V was trimmed by 5 bases and J by 5 bases, leaving 13 bases between them.

The chain is built from TRBV7-9 and TRBJ2-7; TRBD2 agrees at 7 bases. From germline, CDR1 is SEHNR and CDR2 FQNEAQ (reference sequence). The CDR3 is 14 amino acids. Trimming removed 3 bases from V and 8 bases from J; junction bases left unmatched: 10. The CDR3 DNA is TGTGCCAGCAGCTTTCGGGGGGAGGTTGGGCAGCAGTACTTC. Protein product: CASSFRGEVGQQYF.

The J gene is TRBJ2-4, the V gene TRBV4-3, with 7 bases fitting TRBD2. The V and J ends lost 10 bases and 0 bases, in that order; junction bases with no gene match: 6. Germline CDR1 reads LGHNA; CDR2 reads YSLEER. CDR3 length: 14 residues. The CDR3 is CANQRDPAKNIQYF. The CDR3 coding sequence is TGCGCCAATCAGCGGGATCCAGCCAAAAACATTCAGTACTTC.

CDR3 residues: CASSLLGAKGYTF. Written as DNA, the CDR3 is TGTGCCAGCAGTTTATTGGGGGCGAAAGGCTACACCTTC. The rearrangement uses TRBV27 and TRBJ1-2; D perhaps matches TRBD1 (6 bases). Germline CDR1 is MNHEY and CDR2 is SMNVEV (reference sequence). CDR3 length: 13 amino acids. Trimming took 1 base from V and 8 from J, leaving 11 bases between them.

Worth noting for this clone: Other DNA sequences within the sample encode an identical CDR3. The CDR3 nucleotides are TGTGCCAGTAGTACCCCCCGGGTGAACACTGAAGCTTTCTTT. Amino acids: CASSTPRVNTEAFF. The gene calls are TRBV19 and TRBJ1-1; D gene uncertain. Germline V CDR1 and CDR2: LNHDA, SQIVND (reference sequence). The CDR3 consists of 14 residues. Trimming removed 4 bases at V and 0 bases at J, with 9 bases between.

V and J are TRBV3-1 (or the pseudogene TRBV3-2) and TRBJ2-5, with unresolved D. There are 13 residues in the CDR3. Germline CDR1 reads LGHDT; CDR2 reads YNNKEL (reference sequence). Deletions cut 3 bases from V and 5 bases from J, with 10 bases between. The CDR3 spells CASSHTERETQYF. CDR3 coding DNA: TGTGCCAGCAGCCACACCGAACGGGAGACCCAGTACTTC.

The rearrangement uses TRBV6-5 and TRBJ1-5; D perhaps matches TRBD1 (6 bases). CDR3 length: 15 amino acids. Trimming removed 4 bases from V and 6 bases from J, with 16 bases in between. In germline, CDR1 is MNHEY, CDR2 SVGAGI. CDR3 region: CASSSTGFWGQPQHF. CDR3 nucleotide sequence: TGTGCCAGCAGTTCAACAGGGTTTTGGGGTCAGCCCCAGCATTTT.

This chain joins TRBV10-3 and TRBJ2-7; TRBD2 agrees at 7 bases. V trimming: 2 bases; J trimming: 2 bases; junction bases outside the gene matches: 3. The CDR3 spans 14 residues. From germline, CDR1 is ENHRY and CDR2 SYGVKD. The CDR3 here is CAISEASGTYEQYF. Written as DNA, the CDR3 is TGTGCCATCAGTGAGGCTAGCGGAACCTACGAGCAGTACTTC.